This TCR beta chain was recovered during a study of T-cell memory formation after mild COVID-19. Study-wide points: Later expanders leaned toward CD4+, whereas clones contracting from day 15 to 85 were balanced CD4/CD8. Memory from before infection featured some responding clones, which suggests cross-reactive memory joined.

Libraries for TCRalpha and TCRbeta carried sample barcodes and unique molecular identifiers via 5'RACE. Each CDR3 protein is one row after TCRdb ran MiXCR on the 5' RACE reads. The table records more than 450,000 distinct CDR3 sequences, more than 15% of them present only once. This clonotype has a handful of counts. The antigen is not known. The sequenced sample was PBMCs or a T cell subset sorted from them (not recorded which). The clonotype was recovered from an adult woman who had mild COVID-19 (a few samples of this study predate the infection). Cell type and time point are not known.

As DNA, the CDR3 is TGCAGTGCTCAGACAGGGAGGCTCACTGAAGCTTTCTTT. Translation: CSAQTGRLTEAFF. The V and J genes are TRBV20-1 and TRBJ1-1; 7 nucleotides match TRBD1. V lost 5 bases to trimming and J lost 4 bases; unmatched junction nucleotides: 7. Germline assignment: CDR1 DFQATT and CDR2 SNEGSKA (reference sequence). There are 13 residues in the CDR3.